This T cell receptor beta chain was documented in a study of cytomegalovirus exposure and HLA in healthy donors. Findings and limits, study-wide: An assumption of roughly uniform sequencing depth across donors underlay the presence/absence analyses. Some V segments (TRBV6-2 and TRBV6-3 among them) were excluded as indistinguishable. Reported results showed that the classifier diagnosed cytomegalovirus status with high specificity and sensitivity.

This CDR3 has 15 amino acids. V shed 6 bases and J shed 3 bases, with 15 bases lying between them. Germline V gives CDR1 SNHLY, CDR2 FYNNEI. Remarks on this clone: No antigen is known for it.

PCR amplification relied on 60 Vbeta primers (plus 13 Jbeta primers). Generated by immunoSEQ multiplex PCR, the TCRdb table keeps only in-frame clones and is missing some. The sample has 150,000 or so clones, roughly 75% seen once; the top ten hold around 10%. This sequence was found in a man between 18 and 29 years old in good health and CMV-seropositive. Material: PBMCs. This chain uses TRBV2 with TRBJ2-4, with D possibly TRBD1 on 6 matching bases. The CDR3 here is CASSPRGGVKNIQYF. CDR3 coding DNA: TGTGCCAGCAGCCCGCGTGGGGGCGTCAAAAACATTCAGTACTTC. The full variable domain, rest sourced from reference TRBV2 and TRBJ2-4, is EPEVTQTPSHQVTQMGQEVILRCVPISNHLYFYWYRQILGQKVEFLVSFYNNEISEKSEIFDDQFSVERPDGSNFTLKIRSTKLEDSAMYFCASSPRGGVKNIQYFGAGTRLSVL.